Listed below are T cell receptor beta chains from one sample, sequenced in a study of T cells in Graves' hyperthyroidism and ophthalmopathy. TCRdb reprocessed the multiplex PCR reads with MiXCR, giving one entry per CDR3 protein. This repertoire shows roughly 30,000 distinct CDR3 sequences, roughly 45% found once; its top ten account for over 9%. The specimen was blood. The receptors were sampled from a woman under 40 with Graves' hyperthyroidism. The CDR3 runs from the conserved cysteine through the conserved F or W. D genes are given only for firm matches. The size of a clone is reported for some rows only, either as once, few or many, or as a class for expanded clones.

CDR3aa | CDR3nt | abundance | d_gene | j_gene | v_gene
CASSRTGTGTGEQYF | TGTGCCAGCAGCCGTACCGGGACAGGGACCGGCGAGCAGTACTTC | NA | TRBD1 | TRBJ2-7 | TRBV7-8
CASSLAFGRNQPQHF | TGTGCCAGCAGTTTAGCTTTCGGCAGGAATCAGCCCCAGCATTTT | many | NA | TRBJ1-5 | TRBV28
CASSLQLTSGKYEQYF | TGTGCCAGCAGCTTACAGTTGACTAGCGGAAAATACGAGCAGTACTTC | NA | TRBD2 | TRBJ2-7 | TRBV7-8
CASSPRQGATGNQPQHF | TGTGCCAGCAGCCCCCGTCAAGGGGCTACGGGCAATCAGCCCCAGCATTTT | few | NA | TRBJ1-5 | TRBV7-8
CAISERDGWYGYTF | TGTGCCATCAGTGAACGGGACGGCTGGTATGGCTACACCTTC | medium-sized | NA | TRBJ1-2 | TRBV10-3
CASTPPGTRFAEAFF | TGTGCCAGCACCCCCCCCGGGACGAGGTTCGCTGAAGCTTTCTTT | many | NA | TRBJ1-1 | TRBV6-6
CASSEVRGPEAFF | TGTGCCAGCAGTGAAGTAAGGGGGCCCGAAGCTTTCTTT | NA | TRBD1 | TRBJ1-1 | TRBV2
CASGSTGSEAFF | TGTGCCAGCGGCTCCACAGGGAGTGAAGCCTTCTTT | NA | NA | TRBJ1-1 | TRBV6-1
CSAIPPVAGADTQYF | TGCAGTGCTATCCCACCGGTAGCGGGAGCAGATACGCAGTATTTT | NA | TRBD2 | TRBJ2-3 | TRBV20-1
CAIGGTSSSTDTQYF | TGTGCCATCGGGGGGACTAGCTCTAGCACAGATACGCAGTATTTT | many | TRBD2 | TRBJ2-3 | TRBV10-3
CASSQIHNSGKDTDTQYF | TGTGCCAGCAGTCAAATACACAACAGCGGTAAAGACACAGATACGCAGTATTTT | NA | NA | TRBJ2-3 | TRBV28
CASSHPSGTQYF | TGTGCCAGCAGCCATCCATCTGGTACGCAGTATTTT | many | NA | TRBJ2-3 | TRBV3-1
CASGKSGVAKNIQYF | TGTGCCAGTGGTAAATCGGGGGTAGCCAAAAACATTCAGTACTTC | many | NA | TRBJ2-4 | TRBV19
CASSPTSGGSYEQYF | TGTGCCAGCTCACCGACTAGCGGGGGCTCCTACGAGCAGTACTTC | many | TRBD2 | TRBJ2-7 | TRBV18
CASSWGGGGLAGIPQGSYNEQFF | TGTGCCAGCAGCTGGGGTGGGGGGGGCCTAGCGGGAATACCCCAAGGCTCCTACAATGAGCAGTTCTTC | few | TRBD2 | TRBJ2-1 | TRBV5-6
CSARIAGGPFVYEQYF | TGCAGTGCTAGGATAGCGGGAGGGCCCTTCGTGTACGAACAGTACTTC | NA | TRBD2 | TRBJ2-7 | TRBV20-1
CASSLEGQAGYGYTF | TGCGCCAGCAGCTTGGAAGGACAGGCCGGATATGGCTACACCTTC | NA | TRBD1 | TRBJ1-2 | TRBV5-1